The sample holds one count of the clone carrying this T cell receptor (beta chain). These data come from a study of PD-1 blockade in classical Hodgkin lymphoma. CDR1 is SGHRS, CDR2 YFSETQ, per germline. The CDR3 totals 16 residues. Trimming took off 0 bases at V and 0 bases at J, with 10 bases between the two ends. The repertoire was sequenced with immunoSEQ multiplex PCR; TCRdb's copy has only in-frame clones and lacks some. The data contain around 53,000 clones, approximately 76% of them singletons. Time point reported: cycle 4 day 1 (C4D1), after less than 7 weeks of nivolumab. Exposure to brentuximab vedotin varied, and each patient had relapsed following autologous stem cell transplantation.

The V gene is TRBV5-1, the J gene TRBJ1-3; D gene ambiguous. This TCR came from a human donor with classical Hodgkin lymphoma. The sample in question was peripheral blood mononuclear cells (PBMCs), obtained before the fourth cycle of nivolumab. CDR3 DNA: TGCGCCAGCAGCTTGGGTGACGGGTACTCTGGAAACACCATATATTTT. This gives the protein CASSLGDGYSGNTIYF.